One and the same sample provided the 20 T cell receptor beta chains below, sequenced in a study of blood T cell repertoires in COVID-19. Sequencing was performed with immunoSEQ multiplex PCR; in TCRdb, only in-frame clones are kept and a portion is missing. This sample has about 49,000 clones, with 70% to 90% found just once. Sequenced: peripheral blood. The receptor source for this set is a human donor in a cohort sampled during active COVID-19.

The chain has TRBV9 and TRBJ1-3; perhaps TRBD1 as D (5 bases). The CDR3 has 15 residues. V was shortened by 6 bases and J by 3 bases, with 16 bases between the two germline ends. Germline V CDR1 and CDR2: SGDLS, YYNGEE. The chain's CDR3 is CASTNGGAGGNTIYF. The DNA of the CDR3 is TGTGCCAGCACGAATGGAGGGGCAGGTGGAAACACCATATATTTT.

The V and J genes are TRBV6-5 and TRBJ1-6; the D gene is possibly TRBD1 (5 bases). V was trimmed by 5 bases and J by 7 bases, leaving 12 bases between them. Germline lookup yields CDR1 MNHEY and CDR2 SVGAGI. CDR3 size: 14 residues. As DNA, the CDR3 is TGTGCCAGCAGTCGCCAGGGTGGGAATTCACCCCTCCACTTT. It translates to CASSRQGGNSPLHF.

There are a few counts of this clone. In DNA, the CDR3 is TGTGCCAGCAGCCACACCGGACTAGCGGGAGATGAGCAGTTCTTC. Its protein product is CASSHTGLAGDEQFF. The rearrangement uses TRBV6-5 and TRBJ2-1, with 13 nucleotides matching TRBD2. This CDR3 has 15 amino acids. CDR1 and CDR2 from the germline V gene are MNHEY and SVGAGI. The trim removed 6 bases at V and 8 bases at J, leaving 7 bases unmatched.

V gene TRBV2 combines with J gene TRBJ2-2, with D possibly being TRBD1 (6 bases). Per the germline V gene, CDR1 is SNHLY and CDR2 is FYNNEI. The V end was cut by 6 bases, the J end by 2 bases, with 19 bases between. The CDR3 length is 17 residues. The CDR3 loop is CASSDGTGSFNTGELFF. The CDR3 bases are TGTGCCAGCAGCGACGGTACAGGGTCCTTTAACACCGGGGAGCTGTTTTTT.

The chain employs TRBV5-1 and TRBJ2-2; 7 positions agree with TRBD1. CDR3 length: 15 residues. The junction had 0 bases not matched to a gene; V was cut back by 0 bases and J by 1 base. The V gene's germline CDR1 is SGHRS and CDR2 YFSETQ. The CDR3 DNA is TGCGCCAGCAGCTTGGGGACAGGGAACACCGGGGAGCTGTTTTTT. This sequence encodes CASSLGTGNTGELFF.

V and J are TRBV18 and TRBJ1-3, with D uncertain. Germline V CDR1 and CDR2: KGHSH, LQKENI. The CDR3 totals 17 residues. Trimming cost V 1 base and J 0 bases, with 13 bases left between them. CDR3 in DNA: TGTGCCAGCTCACCACAGTATGACATAACCTCTGGAAACACCATATATTTT. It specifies CASSPQYDITSGNTIYF. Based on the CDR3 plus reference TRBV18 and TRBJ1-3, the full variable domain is NAGVMQNPRHLVRRRGQEARLRCSPMKGHSHVYWYRQLPEEGLKFMVYLQKENIIDESGMPKERFSAEFPKEGPSILRIQQVVRGDSAAYFCASSPQYDITSGNTIYFGEGSWLTVV.

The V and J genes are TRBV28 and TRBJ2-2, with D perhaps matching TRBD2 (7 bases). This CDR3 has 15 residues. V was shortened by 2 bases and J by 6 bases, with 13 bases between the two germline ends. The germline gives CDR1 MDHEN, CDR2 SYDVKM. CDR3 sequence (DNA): TGTGCCAGCAGTTTAGCAGGGGAGGGTGCCGGGGAGCTGTTTTTT. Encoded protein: CASSLAGEGAGELFF.

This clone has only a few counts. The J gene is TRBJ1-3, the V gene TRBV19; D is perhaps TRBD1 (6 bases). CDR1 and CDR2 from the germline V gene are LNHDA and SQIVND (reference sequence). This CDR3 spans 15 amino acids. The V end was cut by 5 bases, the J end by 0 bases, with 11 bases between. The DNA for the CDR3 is TGTGCCAGTAGTCTCAAGACAGGCTCTGGAAACACCATATATTTT. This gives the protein CASSLKTGSGNTIYF.

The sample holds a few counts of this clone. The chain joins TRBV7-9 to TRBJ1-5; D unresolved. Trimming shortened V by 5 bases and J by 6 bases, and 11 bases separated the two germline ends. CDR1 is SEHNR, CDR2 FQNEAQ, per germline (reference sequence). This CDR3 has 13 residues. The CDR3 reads CASSLGRGQPQHF. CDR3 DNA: TGTGCCAGCAGCCTCGGAAGAGGTCAGCCCCAGCATTTT.

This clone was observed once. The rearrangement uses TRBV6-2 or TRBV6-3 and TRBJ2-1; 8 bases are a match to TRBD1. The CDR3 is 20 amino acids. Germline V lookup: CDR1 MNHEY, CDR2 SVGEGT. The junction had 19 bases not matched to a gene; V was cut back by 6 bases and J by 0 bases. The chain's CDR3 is CASSNPRFLPGQDSYNEQFF. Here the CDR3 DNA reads TGTGCCAGCAGCAACCCCAGATTTCTCCCGGGACAGGACTCCTACAATGAGCAGTTCTTC.

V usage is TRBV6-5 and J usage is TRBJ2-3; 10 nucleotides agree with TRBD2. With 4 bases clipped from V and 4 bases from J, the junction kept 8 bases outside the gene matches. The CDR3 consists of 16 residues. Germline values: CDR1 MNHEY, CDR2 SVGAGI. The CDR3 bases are TGTGCCAGCAGTTTTACCAGCGGGGGGGCTTCAGATACGCAGTATTTT. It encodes CASSFTSGGASDTQYF.

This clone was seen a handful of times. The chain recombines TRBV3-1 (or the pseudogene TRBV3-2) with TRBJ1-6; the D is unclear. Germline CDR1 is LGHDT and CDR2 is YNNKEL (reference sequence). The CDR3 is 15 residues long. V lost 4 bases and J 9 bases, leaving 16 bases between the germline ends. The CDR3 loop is CASSLLGLAGSPLHF. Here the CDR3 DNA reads TGTGCCAGCAGCCTCCTAGGTTTGGCGGGTTCACCCCTCCACTTT.

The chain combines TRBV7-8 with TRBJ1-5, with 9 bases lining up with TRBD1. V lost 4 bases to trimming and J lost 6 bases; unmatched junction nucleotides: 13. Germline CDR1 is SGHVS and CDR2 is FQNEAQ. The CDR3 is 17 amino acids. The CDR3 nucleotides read TGTGCCAGCAGCTCTAGCTTGGGACAGGGAGGGGGTCAGCCCCAGCATTTT. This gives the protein CASSSSLGQGGGQPQHF.

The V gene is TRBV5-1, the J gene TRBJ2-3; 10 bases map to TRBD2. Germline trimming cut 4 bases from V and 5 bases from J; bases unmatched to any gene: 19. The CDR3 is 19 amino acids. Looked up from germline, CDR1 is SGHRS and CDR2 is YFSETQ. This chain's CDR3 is CASSRNTIPGTSEEDTQYF. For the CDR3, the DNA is TGCGCCAGCAGCCGAAACACCATCCCCGGGACTAGCGAGGAAGATACGCAGTATTTT.

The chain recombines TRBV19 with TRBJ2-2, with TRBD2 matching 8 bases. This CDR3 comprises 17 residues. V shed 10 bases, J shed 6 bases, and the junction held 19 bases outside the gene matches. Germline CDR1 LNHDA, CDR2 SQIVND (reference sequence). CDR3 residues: CATPRAGDSIFPGELFF. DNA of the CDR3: TGTGCCACCCCACGAGCGGGAGACTCCATTTTTCCCGGGGAGCTGTTTTTT.

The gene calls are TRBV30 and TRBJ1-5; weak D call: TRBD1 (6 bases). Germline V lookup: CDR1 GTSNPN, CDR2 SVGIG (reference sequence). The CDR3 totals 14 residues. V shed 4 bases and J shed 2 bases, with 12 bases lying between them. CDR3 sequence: CAWNQGNGNQPQHF. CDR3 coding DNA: TGTGCCTGGAACCAGGGGAATGGCAATCAGCCCCAGCATTTT. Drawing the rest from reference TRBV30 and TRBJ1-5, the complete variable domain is SQTIHQWPATLVQPVGSPLSLECTVEGTSNPNLYWYRQAAGRGLQLLFYSVGIGQISSEVPQNLSASRPQDRQFILSSKKLLLSDSGFYLCAWNQGNGNQPQHFGDGTRLSIL.

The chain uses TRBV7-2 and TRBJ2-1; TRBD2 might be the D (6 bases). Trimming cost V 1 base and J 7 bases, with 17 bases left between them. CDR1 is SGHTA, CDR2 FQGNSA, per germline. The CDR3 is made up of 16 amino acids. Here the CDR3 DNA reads TGTGCCAGCAGCTTAGTGCCCCTAGCGCCCAGAAATGAGCAGTTCTTC. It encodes CASSLVPLAPRNEQFF. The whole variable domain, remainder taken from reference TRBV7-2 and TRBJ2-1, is GAGVSQSPSNKVTEKGKDVELRCDPISGHTALYWYRQSLGQGLEFLIYFQGNSAPDKSGLPSDRFSAERTGGSVSTLTIQRTQQEDSAVYLCASSLVPLAPRNEQFFGPGTRLTVL.

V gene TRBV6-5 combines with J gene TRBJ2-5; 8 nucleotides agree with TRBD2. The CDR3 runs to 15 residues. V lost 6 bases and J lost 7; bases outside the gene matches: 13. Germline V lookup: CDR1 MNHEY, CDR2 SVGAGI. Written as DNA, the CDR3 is TGTGCCAGCAGACGCAGCCTTAGCGGGGAAGGGACCCAGTACTTC. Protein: CASRRSLSGEGTQYF.

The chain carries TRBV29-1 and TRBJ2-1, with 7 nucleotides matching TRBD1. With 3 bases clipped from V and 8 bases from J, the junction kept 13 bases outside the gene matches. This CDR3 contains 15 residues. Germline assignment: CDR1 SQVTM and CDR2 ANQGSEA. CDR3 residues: CSVESPATGVDEQFF. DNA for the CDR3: TGCAGCGTTGAGTCCCCGGCCACAGGGGTCGATGAGCAGTTCTTC.

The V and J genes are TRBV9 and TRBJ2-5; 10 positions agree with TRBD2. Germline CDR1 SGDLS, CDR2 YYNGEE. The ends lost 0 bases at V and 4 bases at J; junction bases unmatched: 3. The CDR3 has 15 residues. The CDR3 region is CASSVGLAGAETQYF. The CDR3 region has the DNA TGTGCCAGCAGCGTAGGGCTAGCGGGAGCAGAGACCCAGTACTTC.